This T cell receptor beta chain was documented in a study of tumor-infiltrating lymphocytes in primary liver carcinoma. V was pared by 5 bases and J by 6 bases, with 16 bases between. Germline values: CDR1 SGHTA, CDR2 FQGNSA. There are 14 residues in the CDR3. From around 18-30 mg of unsorted bulk tissue, DNA and RNA were co-extracted together. With approximately 470 ng total RNA as template and a constant-region primer, TCR beta cDNA was made. Libraries for TCR beta were built through three nested multiplex PCR rounds, which together made up a slightly modified ARM-PCR procedure. For roughly 10 cycles apiece, the opening two PCR rounds ran with TRBV1-TRBV30 forward primers and a C-beta reverse primer. TCRdb re-called the multiplex PCR reads through MiXCR, storing one row per CDR3 protein. The profile shows roughly 80,000 distinct CDR3 sequences, roughly 69% of them singletons.

The genes are TRBV7-2 and TRBJ1-2; TRBD1 might be the D (6 bases). This receptor was taken from a middle-aged man with primary liver carcinoma and hepatitis B virus infection. Sequenced: tumor-adjacent normal liver tissue. CDR3 nucleotides: TGTGCCAGCAGCCTACAGGGACGGCACGATGGCTACACCTTC. It codes for CASSLQGRHDGYTF. The full variable domain, with the rest looked up from reference TRBV7-2 and TRBJ1-2, is GAGVSQSPSNKVTEKGKDVELRCDPISGHTALYWYRQSLGQGLEFLIYFQGNSAPDKSGLPSDRFSAERTGGSVSTLTIQRTQQEDSAVYLCASSLQGRHDGYTFGSGTRLTVV.